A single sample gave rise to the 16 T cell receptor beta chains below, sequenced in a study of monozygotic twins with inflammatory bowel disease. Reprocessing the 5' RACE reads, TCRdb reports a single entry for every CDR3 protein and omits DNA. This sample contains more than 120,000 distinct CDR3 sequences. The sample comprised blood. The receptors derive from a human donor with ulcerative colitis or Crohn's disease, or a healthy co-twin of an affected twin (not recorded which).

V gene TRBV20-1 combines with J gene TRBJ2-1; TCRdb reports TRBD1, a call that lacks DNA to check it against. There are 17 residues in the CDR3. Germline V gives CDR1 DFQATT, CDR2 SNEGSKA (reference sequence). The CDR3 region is CSARIIRTLSQGNEQFF.

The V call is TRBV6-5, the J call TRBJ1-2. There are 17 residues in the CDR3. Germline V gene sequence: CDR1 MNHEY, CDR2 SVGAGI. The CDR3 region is CASSTTRGEKANYGYTF.

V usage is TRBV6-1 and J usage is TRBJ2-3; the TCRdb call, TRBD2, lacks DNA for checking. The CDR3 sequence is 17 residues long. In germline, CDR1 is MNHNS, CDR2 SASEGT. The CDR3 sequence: CASSTRGSGGRADTQYF.

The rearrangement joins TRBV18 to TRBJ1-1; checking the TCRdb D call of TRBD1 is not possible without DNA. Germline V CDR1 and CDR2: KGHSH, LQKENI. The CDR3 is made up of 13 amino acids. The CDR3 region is CASSQGGNTEAFF.

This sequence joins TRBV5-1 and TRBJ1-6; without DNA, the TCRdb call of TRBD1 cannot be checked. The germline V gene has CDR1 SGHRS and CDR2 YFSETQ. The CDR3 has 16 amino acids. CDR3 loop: CASSLGTGRYNSPLHF.

This chain's CDR3 is CASSEQPNYGYTF. This sequence joins TRBV6-4 and TRBJ1-2. Germline CDR1 reads MRHNA; CDR2 reads SNTAGT. The CDR3 has 13 amino acids.

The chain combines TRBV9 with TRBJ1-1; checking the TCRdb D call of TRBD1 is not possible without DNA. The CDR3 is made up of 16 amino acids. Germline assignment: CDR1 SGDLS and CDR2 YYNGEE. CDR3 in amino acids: CASSVLPTGHNTEAFF.

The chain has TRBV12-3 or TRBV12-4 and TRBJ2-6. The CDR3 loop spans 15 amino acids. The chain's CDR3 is CASSLGTEGANVLTF.

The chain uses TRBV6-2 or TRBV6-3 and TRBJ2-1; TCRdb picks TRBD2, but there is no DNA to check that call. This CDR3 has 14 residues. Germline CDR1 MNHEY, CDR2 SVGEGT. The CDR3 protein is CASSRGGSYNEQFF.

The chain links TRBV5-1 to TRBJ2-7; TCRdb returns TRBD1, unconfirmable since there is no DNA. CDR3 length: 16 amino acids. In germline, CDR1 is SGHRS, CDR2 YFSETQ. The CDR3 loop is CASSAGRGGLSYEQYF.

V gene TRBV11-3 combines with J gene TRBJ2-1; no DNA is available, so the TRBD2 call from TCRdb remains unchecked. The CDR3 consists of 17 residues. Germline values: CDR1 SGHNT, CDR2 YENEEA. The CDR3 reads CASSGRYPSGGANEQFF. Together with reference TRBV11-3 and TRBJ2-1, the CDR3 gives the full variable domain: EAGVVQSPRYKIIEKKQPVAFWCNPISGHNTLYWYLQNLGQGPELLIRYENEEAVDDSQLPKDRFSAERLKGVDSTLKIQPAELGDSAVYLCASSGRYPSGGANEQFFGPGTRLTVL.

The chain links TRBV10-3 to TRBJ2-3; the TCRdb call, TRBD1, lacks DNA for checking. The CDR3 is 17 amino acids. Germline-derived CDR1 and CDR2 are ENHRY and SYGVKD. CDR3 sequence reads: CAISEGLGTGGADTQYF.

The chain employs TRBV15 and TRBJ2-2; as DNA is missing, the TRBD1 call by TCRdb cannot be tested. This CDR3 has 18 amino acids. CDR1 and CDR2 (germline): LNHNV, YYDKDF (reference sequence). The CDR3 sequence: CATSRGDTYRFNTGELFF.

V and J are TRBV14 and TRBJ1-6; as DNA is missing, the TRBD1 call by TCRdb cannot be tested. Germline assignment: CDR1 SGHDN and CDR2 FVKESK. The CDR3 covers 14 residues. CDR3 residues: CASSQGRGNSPLHF. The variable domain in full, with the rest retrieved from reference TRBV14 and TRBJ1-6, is EAGVTQFPSHSVIEKGQTVTLRCDPISGHDNLYWYRRVMGKEIKFLLHFVKESKQDESGMPNNRFLAERTGGTYSTLKVQPAELEDSGVYFCASSQGRGNSPLHFGNGTRLTVT.

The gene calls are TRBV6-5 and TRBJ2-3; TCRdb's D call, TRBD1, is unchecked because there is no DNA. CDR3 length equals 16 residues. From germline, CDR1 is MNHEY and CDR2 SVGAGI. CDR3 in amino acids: CASSYSGTGLTDTQYF.

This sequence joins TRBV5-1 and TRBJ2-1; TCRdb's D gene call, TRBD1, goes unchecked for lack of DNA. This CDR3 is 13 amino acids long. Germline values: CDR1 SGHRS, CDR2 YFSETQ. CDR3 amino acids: CASSISPGNEQFF.